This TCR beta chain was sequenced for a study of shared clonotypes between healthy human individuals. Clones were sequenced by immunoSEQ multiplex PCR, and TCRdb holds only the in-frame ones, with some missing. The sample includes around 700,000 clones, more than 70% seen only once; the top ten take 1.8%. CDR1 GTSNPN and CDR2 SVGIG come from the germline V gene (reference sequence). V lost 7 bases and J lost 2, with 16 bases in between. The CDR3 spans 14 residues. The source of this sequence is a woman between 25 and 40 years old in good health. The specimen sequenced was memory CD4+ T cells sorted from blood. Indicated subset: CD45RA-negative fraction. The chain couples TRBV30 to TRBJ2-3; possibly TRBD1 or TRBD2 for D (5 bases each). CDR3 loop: CALRGLGTTDTQYF. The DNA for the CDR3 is TGTGCCTTAAGGGGCCTCGGGACCACAGATACGCAGTATTTT.